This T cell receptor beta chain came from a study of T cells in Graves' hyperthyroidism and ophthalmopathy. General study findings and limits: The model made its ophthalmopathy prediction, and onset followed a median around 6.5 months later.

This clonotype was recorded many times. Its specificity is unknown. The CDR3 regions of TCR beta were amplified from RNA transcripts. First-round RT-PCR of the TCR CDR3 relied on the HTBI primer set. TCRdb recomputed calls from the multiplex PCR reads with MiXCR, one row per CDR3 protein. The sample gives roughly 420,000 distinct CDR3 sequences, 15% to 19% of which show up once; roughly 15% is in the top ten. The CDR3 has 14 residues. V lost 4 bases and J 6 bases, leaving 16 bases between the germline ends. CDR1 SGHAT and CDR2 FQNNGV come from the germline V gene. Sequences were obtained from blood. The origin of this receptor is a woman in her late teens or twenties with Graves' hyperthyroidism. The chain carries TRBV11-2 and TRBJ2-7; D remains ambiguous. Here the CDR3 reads CASSSLQSSAEQYF. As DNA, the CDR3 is TGTGCCAGCAGCTCCCTGCAGTCGAGCGCCGAGCAGTACTTC.